The T cell receptor beta chain under discussion was sequenced for a study of cytomegalovirus exposure and HLA in healthy donors. The study's findings and limits: In a later analysis, HLA-associated TCR beta chains were more clonally expanded than equally common others.

PCR was performed using 60 Vbeta and 13 Jbeta primers. The assay was immunoSEQ multiplex PCR, and TCRdb's table has in-frame clones only and misses some. This table has some 110,000 clones, over 60% appearing once. The CDR3 is 17 residues long. The junction had 6 bases not matched to a gene; V was cut back by 2 bases and J by 3 bases. Looked up from germline, CDR1 is MGHDK and CDR2 is SYGVNS. A word on this clone: Its target is unknown.

The origin of this receptor is a woman aged 25-40 years in good health and CMV-seronegative. The gene calls are TRBV25-1 and TRBJ2-1, with TRBD1 identical over 11 bases. What was sequenced was PBMCs. The CDR3 is CASSEDRGTGGYNEQFF. In DNA, the CDR3 is TGTGCCAGCAGTGAAGACCGGGGGACAGGGGGCTACAATGAGCAGTTCTTC.